The rows below give T cell receptor beta chains drawn from one sample of a study of blood T cell repertoires in COVID-19. The protocol was immunoSEQ multiplex PCR, while the TCRdb copy is restricted to in-frame clones and leaves out a portion. The sample has some 240,000 clones; more than 70% are singletons. The sample taken for sequencing was peripheral blood. These receptors were obtained from a human donor in a cohort sampled during active COVID-19. The conserved cysteine and the conserved F or W are not part of the CDR3 here.

ASSLFARVVAYNEQF TRBJ2-1 TRBV5-1
ASSIIRGSYNEQF TRBJ2-1 TRBV19
ASSLYTLGAQDYTEAF TRBJ1-1 TRBV18
ATGRDRGTDTQY TRBJ2-3 TRBV24-1
ASSPTYSNQPQH TRBJ1-5 TRBV27
ASSPPGNSPLH TRBJ1-6 TRBV28
ASSPRNQGHSSNEKLF TRBJ1-4 TRBV18
ASSVPRLTYGYT TRBJ1-2 TRBV10-1
ASSTGQGVGNTEAF TRBJ1-1 TRBV5-1
ASSLGTVNNEQF TRBJ2-1 TRBV7-2
ASSFDTGLNGYT TRBJ1-2 TRBV5-6
ATRGPPGNEAF TRBJ1-1 TRBV7-9
ASSPKRATNEKLF TRBJ1-4 TRBV18
ASSLGQQGTEAF TRBJ1-1 TRBV5-1
ATSRVDRERSYGYT TRBJ1-2 TRBV15